Each of the 20 T cell receptor beta chains below was sequenced from the same sample in a study of T-cell reconstitution after alpha-beta-depleted transplantation in children. The TCRbeta library incorporated unique molecular identifiers. TCRdb processed the PCR reads anew with MiXCR; each CDR3 protein has one entry. The table shows 180,000 or so distinct CDR3 sequences, with roughly 6.3% occurring only once. The source was PBMCs, collected before TCRalphabeta/CD19-depleted stem cell transplant. These receptors came from a girl under three years old with combined immunodeficiency, due to receive a stem cell transplant.

At least ten counts were recorded for this clonotype. The chain uses TRBV5-1 and TRBJ1-2; D unresolved. In germline, CDR1 is SGHRS, CDR2 YFSETQ. The CDR3 runs to 13 residues. V gave up 0 bases and J gave up 3 bases, with 6 bases separating them. CDR3 in amino acids: CASSLDRYYGYTF. In nucleotides, the CDR3 is TGCGCCAGCAGCTTGGACAGATACTATGGCTACACCTTC.

Turning to this clonotype: This could be a read error, since a much larger clone is one nucleotide away. The CDR3 spells CASTARTSNAGELFF. DNA of the CDR3: TGTGCCAGCACCGCCCGGACTTCGAACGCCGGGGAGCTGTTTTTT. The rearrangement links TRBV9 to TRBJ2-2; weak D call: TRBD2 (5 bases). Germline CDR1 SGDLS, CDR2 YYNGEE. The CDR3 sequence is 15 residues long.

A few counts support this clonotype. The rearrangement uses TRBV4-1 and TRBJ2-2; 10 bases are a match to TRBD2. V dropped 1 base and J dropped 0; count of bases not matched to a gene: 5. CDR3 length equals 18 residues. Germline V lookup: CDR1 MGHRA, CDR2 YSYEKL. This CDR3 reads CASSQVVAGGSNTGELFF. Here the CDR3 DNA reads TGCGCCAGCAGCCAAGTGGTAGCGGGAGGTTCGAACACCGGGGAGCTGTTTTTT.

There are a few counts of this clonotype. The chain joins TRBV28 to TRBJ2-7; TRBD1 is a possible D gene (5 bases). Per the germline V gene, CDR1 is MDHEN and CDR2 is SYDVKM. Trimming cost V 10 bases and J 3 bases, with 16 bases left between them. The CDR3 length is 13 residues. CDR3 in DNA: TGTGCCATCTTAGACAGCAGGAGCTACGAGCAGTACTTC. It encodes CAILDSRSYEQYF.

Regarding this clonotype: A read error may be the cause here, since a much bigger clone is one base away. CDR3 sequence: CATSQDRQEVGSYEQYF. CDR3 nucleotide sequence: TGTGCCACCAGCCAAGACCGACAGGAAGTAGGCTCCTACGAGCAGTACTTC. This chain uses TRBV3-1 with TRBJ2-7; D perhaps matches TRBD1 (6 bases). The CDR3 consists of 17 residues. Germline lookup yields CDR1 LGHDT and CDR2 YNNKEL (reference sequence).

The sample holds many counts of this clonotype. The genes are TRBV7-3 and TRBJ2-5; 11 bases line up with TRBD2. The CDR3 length is 15 residues. The V gene end was trimmed by 5 bases and the J gene end by 5 bases; junction bases not matched to a gene: 7. Germline CDR1 is SGHTA and CDR2 is FQGTGA. The CDR3 reads CASSVLAGGQETQYF. For the CDR3, the DNA is TGTGCCAGCAGCGTCTTAGCGGGGGGGCAGGAGACCCAGTACTTC.

This clonotype was detected many times. The genes are TRBV12-3 or TRBV12-4 and TRBJ1-2, with 9 bases fitting TRBD1. Trimming cost V 5 bases and J 8 bases; bases outside gene matches: 9. The CDR3 runs 14 residues. CDR3 in amino acids: CASSPWDRAGGYTF. DNA of the CDR3: TGTGCCAGCAGTCCCTGGGACAGGGCCGGCGGCTACACCTTC.

This clonotype was counted at least ten times. This chain joins TRBV29-1 and TRBJ1-1; no firm D call. The CDR3 has 15 residues. Germline-derived CDR1 and CDR2 are SQVTM and ANQGSEA. V was cut by 0 bases and J by 6 bases, with 17 bases left in between. In DNA form, the CDR3 reads TGCAGCGTTGAAGAAGATAGGCGGGGTGGGGCTGAAGCTTTCTTT. Translation gives CSVEEDRRGGAEAFF.

In this sample, this clonotype turned up many times. The rearrangement links TRBV7-9 to TRBJ2-7, with no clear D. The CDR3 is 14 amino acids. V shed 5 bases and J shed 0 bases, with 11 bases lying between them. Germline loops: CDR1 SEHNR, CDR2 FQNEAQ (reference sequence). Here the CDR3 reads CASSQGVPSYEQYF. CDR3 coding DNA: TGTGCCAGCAGCCAAGGTGTGCCCTCCTACGAGCAGTACTTC.

This clonotype was seen ten or more times. The rearrangement uses TRBV7-3 and TRBJ2-6; D not certain. This CDR3 has 15 residues. Trimming took 1 base from V and 1 from J, leaving 5 bases between them. Germline-derived CDR1 and CDR2 are SGHTA and FQGTGA. In nucleotides, the CDR3 is TGTGCCAGCAGCTTAATGGGTTCTGGGGCCAACGTCCTGACTTTC. This gives the protein CASSLMGSGANVLTF.

This clonotype was detected many times. The chain employs TRBV20-1 and TRBJ2-1, with a weak D call TRBD1 (6 bases). Trimming left V 5 bases short and J 0 bases short, with 8 bases between. The length of the CDR3 is 13 residues. Germline CDR1 reads DFQATT; CDR2 reads SNEGSKA (reference sequence). The CDR3 coding sequence is TGCAGTGCTCACAGGGACTCCTACAATGAGCAGTTCTTC. It encodes CSAHRDSYNEQFF.

This clonotype was counted only a few times. V is TRBV4-3 and J is TRBJ2-3; TRBD2 agrees at 12 bases. The CDR3 sequence is 19 residues long. CDR1 and CDR2 from the germline V gene are LGHNA and YSLEER. The ends lost 1 base at V and 4 bases at J; junction bases unmatched: 12. The CDR3 region has the DNA TGCGCCAGCAGCCAAGTGGCTAGCGGGGGGGCCGGTCTATCAGATACGCAGTATTTT. Residues: CASSQVASGGAGLSDTQYF.

This clonotype was seen ten or more times. The chain couples TRBV4-3 to TRBJ2-1; D might be TRBD2 (5 bases). Deletions cut 4 bases from V and 9 bases from J, with 22 bases between. The CDR3 contains 16 residues. Germline V CDR1 and CDR2: LGHNA, YSLEER. CDR3 DNA: TGCGCCAGCAGCCTCAGAGGGAGAGGGAGCGGCGGTGAGCAGTTCTTC. Protein: CASSLRGRGSGGEQFF.

This clonotype was found many times. The chain is built from TRBV2 and TRBJ2-2, with no clear D. CDR1 is SNHLY, CDR2 FYNNEI, per germline. V was trimmed by 8 bases and J by 0 bases, leaving 13 bases between them. This CDR3 spans 15 amino acids. The CDR3 loop reads CASLLSTPNTGELFF. The DNA of the CDR3 is TGTGCCAGCCTCCTATCTACACCGAACACCGGGGAGCTGTTTTTT. The complete variable domain, with remaining parts taken from reference TRBV2 and TRBJ2-2, reads EPEVTQTPSHQVTQMGQEVILRCVPISNHLYFYWYRQILGQKVEFLVSFYNNEISEKSEIFDDQFSVERPDGSNFTLKIRSTKLEDSAMYFCASLLSTPNTGELFFGEGSRLTVL.

The table lists this clonotype with many counts. This chain links TRBV7-9 with TRBJ1-5; D remains unclear. Germline V gene data show CDR1 as SEHNR and CDR2 as FQNEAQ (reference sequence). The CDR3 is 14 amino acids. The ends were cut back, 5 bases at V and 4 bases at J, with 12 bases in the middle. CDR3 coding DNA: TGTGCCAGCAGCCAAAGTTGGGAGAATCAGCCCCAGCATTTT. Translated, it gives CASSQSWENQPQHF.

This clonotype has ten or more counts. This chain connects TRBV12-3 or TRBV12-4 to TRBJ2-7; D might be TRBD1 (6 bases). The V gene lost 2 bases and the J gene lost 0 bases, with 11 bases spanning the gap. This CDR3 has 15 residues. DNA for the CDR3: TGTGCCAGCAGTTTATTTCCGGACAGCTCCTACGAGCAGTACTTC. It translates to CASSLFPDSSYEQYF.

This clonotype was seen many times. The V gene is TRBV12-3 or TRBV12-4, the J gene TRBJ2-3; TRBD2 agrees at 8 bases. With 3 bases clipped from V and 5 bases from J, the junction kept 4 bases outside the gene matches. The CDR3 extends over 14 amino acids. The CDR3 sequence is CASSFGGGIDTQYF. The CDR3 DNA reads TGTGCCAGCAGTTTCGGCGGGGGGATAGATACGCAGTATTTT.

This clonotype was recorded many times. The chain joins TRBV27 to TRBJ2-3; no reliable D call. The germline V and J ends were trimmed by 3 bases and 2 bases, with 12 bases remaining between them. The length of the CDR3 is 15 residues. CDR1 MNHEY and CDR2 SMNVEV come from the germline V gene (reference sequence). CDR3 sequence reads: CASSLAWSTTDTQYF. The CDR3 bases are TGTGCCAGCAGTTTGGCTTGGTCGACCACAGATACGCAGTATTTT.

This clonotype has ten or more counts. The gene calls are TRBV5-1 and TRBJ2-1, with TRBD2 matching 10 bases. The germline V gene encodes CDR1 SGHRS and CDR2 YFSETQ. After removal of 1 base from V and 7 bases from J, the junction contained 2 bases not matched to a gene. The CDR3 totals 14 residues. CDR3 loop: CASSLSGGVNEQFF. The CDR3, as DNA: TGCGCCAGCAGCTTGAGCGGGGGGGTAAATGAGCAGTTCTTC.

The chain joins TRBV11-2 to TRBJ1-6; D perhaps matches TRBD1 (5 bases). Deletions cut 5 bases from V and 2 bases from J, with 10 bases between. The length of the CDR3 is 15 residues. Germline V gene sequence: CDR1 SGHAT, CDR2 FQNNGV. The CDR3 protein is CASSPGSAYNSPLHF. CDR3 in DNA: TGTGCCAGCAGCCCAGGGTCAGCCTATAATTCACCCCTCCACTTT.